This T cell receptor (beta chain) was obtained from a study of OX40 agonist ivuxolimab in advanced cancers. As for the study more broadly: The costimulatory receptor OX40 (CD134) was targeted by ivuxolimab, a fully human IgG2 agonistic monoclonal antibody. Peripheral TCRbeta sequencing aimed to test whether ivuxolimab altered TCR sequence diversity and caused clonal T-cell expansion. Partial responses occurred in three dose-escalation patients, of whom one had hepatocellular carcinoma and two had cutaneous melanoma. Patients were allowed to have had prior anti-PD-1, anti-PD-L1 or anti-CTLA-4 therapy, and roughly two fifths of the dose-escalation patients had been treated with checkpoint inhibitors. In the dose-escalation cohort, around four fifths of patients were male, and the mean age was around 60 years with a range of about 20 to 80. Intravenous ivuxolimab was administered to patients every 2 weeks at six dose levels: 0.01, 0.1, 0.3, 1.5, 3 and 10 mg/kg. Of the approximately 54 patients in dose escalation, some 19 had hepatocellular carcinoma, about 15 had melanoma, 9 had renal cell carcinoma and 9 had head and neck cancer. The paper reports the monotherapy dose-escalation portion (N of about 47 patients) of the phase I ivuxolimab trial. Overall results and qualifications from the work: In the 0.1-3.0 mg/kg groups, partial responders had among the lowest normalized peripheral clonal expansion, particularly in CD8+ T cells. After ivuxolimab, CD8+ T cells had more expanded clones than CD4+ T cells on average. The antigen specificity of the clonally expanded peripheral T cells was not determined. At doses from 0.1 to 3.0 mg/kg, clonal expansion was seen in both CD4+ and CD8+ blood T cells between baseline and week 6. Low levels of normalized T-cell clonal expansion were also seen in some patients who did not respond.

The trial excluded patients who had a history of autoimmune disease or who were on systemic immunosuppression. Peripheral blood for TCR sequencing was drawn from every dose cohort at baseline, at cycle 4 day 1 and at cycle 7 day 1. The samples were taken from a phase I, first-in-human, multicenter, open-label dose-escalation trial of ivuxolimab. The trial enrolled adults with locally advanced or metastatic head and neck squamous cell, hepatocellular, melanoma or renal cell carcinoma. Before TCR sequencing, CD4+ and CD8+ T cells were separately sorted from peripheral blood. According to the germline V gene (reference sequence), CDR1 reads MNHNY and CDR2 reads SVGAGI. Trimming removed 6 bases from V and 0 bases from J, leaving 8 bases between the germline ends. The CDR3 starts with the cysteine, ends with the phenylalanine, and has 13 residues. Only the CDR3 part of the read is kept: 39 bases, read in frame from the first base.

For sequencing of the TCRbeta CDR3 region, genomic DNA was extracted from the sorted cells. The immunoSEQ Assay was used for sequencing of TCRbeta CDR3 regions. TCRdb carries this immuneACCESS record with in-frame sequences only. Its versions omit some clonotypes, under half of them owing to an unresolved V gene in the studies checked, with the rest unexplained. The sample data list tens of thousands of clones, and about nine tenths of these were observed just once. The ten biggest clones cover about 2.5% of the sample. Remarks on this clone: The clone's antigen remains unknown. Base qualities are not recorded, but no much larger clone differs from it by a single base.

The sequence came from an adult with an advanced solid tumor such as melanoma, head and neck, liver or kidney cancer. Sample: CD4+ or CD8+ T cells sorted from blood, taken in a trial of the OX40 agonist ivuxolimab. The rearranged chain carries TRBV6-6 and TRBJ1-1, with no confident D gene call. DNA sequence: TGTGCCAGCAGGTCACAGCTGAACACTGAAGCTTTCTTT. This encodes CASRSQLNTEAFF.